Listed below are T cell receptor beta chains from one sample, sequenced in a study of T cell responses to AZD1222 COVID-19 vaccine. This table comes from immunoSEQ multiplex PCR, and its TCRdb copy is limited to in-frame clones, with some not included. The sample comprises about 93,000 clones, 80% to 90% of which are singletons, and more than 7% rests with the top ten. Sequencing was performed on peripheral blood, taken on day 0 of AZD1222 vaccination. The source of these receptors is an adult in good health. The CDR3 runs from the conserved cysteine through the conserved F or W. A D gene is named only where the DNA matches it firmly. A clone size is listed for some rows: how often the clone was seen (once, few, many), or a class if it is expanded.

>TRBV6-5|TRBJ2-6|TRBD1|NA
TGTGCCAGCAGTTCCGGGACAGGGGCCGGGGCCAACGTCCTGACTTTC
CASSSGTGAGANVLTF
>TRBV11-3|TRBJ2-2|TRBD2|NA
TGTGCCAGCAGCTCAAGCGGGAGGGACACCGGGGAGCTGTTTTTT
CASSSSGRDTGELFF
>TRBV5-8|TRBJ1-2|NA|NA
TGTGCCAGCAGCTTGATGCGGGGAAACTATGGCTACACCTTC
CASSLMRGNYGYTF
>TRBV6-4|TRBJ2-7|NA|NA
TGTGCCAGCAGTCTGGAGAATTCACCTTCCTACGAGCAGTACTTC
CASSLENSPSYEQYF
>TRBV28|TRBJ1-5|NA|few
TGTGCCACCATGCAACAGGTCGGGGATCAGCCCCAGCATTTT
CATMQQVGDQPQHF
>TRBV2|TRBJ1-1|NA|NA
TGTGCCAGCAGTCCTAGGTTGAACACTGAAGCTTTCTTT
CASSPRLNTEAFF
>TRBV7-3|TRBJ2-7|NA|NA
TGTGCCAGCAGCTCCCCCCCGGACAGAATGTACTTC
CASSSPPDRMYF
>TRBV5-1|TRBJ2-1|TRBD2|NA
TGCGCCAGCAGCAAAAGCGGGAGCTCCTACAATGAGCAGTTCTTC
CASSKSGSSYNEQFF
>TRBV7-2|TRBJ2-3|TRBD2|NA
TGTGCCAGCAGCTTACGAGCGGGAGGGCCAGTAGATACGCAGTATTTT
CASSLRAGGPVDTQYF
>TRBV28|TRBJ2-3|NA|NA
TGTGCCAGCAGTTTATTGAGGGCGGGCACAGATACGCAGTATTTT
CASSLLRAGTDTQYF
>TRBV7-8|TRBJ2-1|TRBD2|NA
TGTGCCAGCAGCTTAGCGCAACTAGCGAGCTCCTACAATGAGCAGTTCTTC
CASSLAQLASSYNEQFF
>TRBV6-5|TRBJ2-7|NA|NA
TGTGCCAGCAGTTACTCTCCCAGCGGCACCTACGAGCAGTACTTC
CASSYSPSGTYEQYF
>TRBV19|TRBJ2-7|TRBD1|NA
TGTGCCAGTAGCGAGGACAGGGGCGCCTACGAGCAGTACTTC
CASSEDRGAYEQYF